This T cell receptor (beta chain) was documented in a study of breast tumors, draining lymph nodes, adjacent tissues (dated by TCRdb to about 2016). Context from the whole study: In breast cancer patients, the study compared the TCR beta repertoires of tumor, adjacent nontumor tissue and axillary lymph nodes. The study was designed to assess the relationships and possible T-cell exchange between tumor, surrounding tissue and draining lymph node repertoires in human breast cancer.

Study-wide conclusions, independent of this receptor: The conclusion that tumor T cells originate in lymph nodes was presented as consistent with a hypothesis rather than as directly demonstrated. Tumors showed preferential V and J gene usage, and their T-cell repertoire diversity fell below that of lymph nodes yet above that of nontumor tissue. Tumor and nontumor tissue repertoires were found to be significantly more similar in luminal-like than in basal-like breast cancer. The data were considered consistent with the idea that most tumor T cells come from the lymph node and then expand in tumor tissue.

The instrument given in TCRdb is Illumina HiSeq 2000. TCR beta chain libraries were generated by multiplex PCR amplification. High-throughput sequencing was used to analyze the amplified TCR beta chain products. The raw public data were reprocessed by TCRdb itself: fastp quality trimming at Q25, MiXCR clonotype calling, in-frame beta chains only. Each entry is one CDR3 protein sequence, shown with its most common DNA and genes. Recorded for this sample are about 200,000 distinct CDR3 sequences; 30% to 35% of them occurred a single time. 3% to 4% of the sample comes from the top ten. Lymph node samples were obtained from the axillary draining lymph nodes of breast cancer patients. V and J are truncated by 0 bases and 1 base respectively, leaving an intervening sequence of 7 bases. The germline V gene gives CDR1 as SGHRS and CDR2 as YFSETQ. From cysteine to phenylalanine, the CDR3 is 14 amino acids long. The retained sequence is limited to the CDR3, 42 bases, with the frame set at the first base.

Comment on this clonotype: No cognate antigen has been identified for it. Qualities for individual bases were not recorded, and no much larger clone is one base off.

The sequenced sample consisted of axillary lymph node tissue. This TCR came from a female donor with breast cancer. Some clones in this sample may be carry-over from other donors' samples. Recombination joined TRBV5-1 with TRBJ1-1; TRBD1 is a possible D gene, resting on 5 matching bases. The nucleotide sequence is given as TGCGCCAGCAGCTTGGGGGGCCCGAACACTGAAGCTTTCTTT. Its translation is CASSLGGPNTEAFF.